What follows is one T cell receptor beta chain and its context. The antigen remains undetermined. The sample originates from a study of cytomegalovirus exposure and HLA in healthy donors. Study-wide points: Within a later analysis, the majority of CMV-associated TCR beta chains appeared HLA-restricted.

The PCR had 60 Vbeta and 13 Jbeta primers. TCRdb's copy holds only in-frame clones and misses some; the assay was immunoSEQ multiplex PCR. The sample lists 200,000 or so clones, 70% to 80% seen once, with 2.1% in the top ten. The germline V gene has CDR1 SEHNR and CDR2 FQNEAQ (reference sequence). Trimming stripped 4 bases from V and 9 bases from J, with 15 bases between. This CDR3 region has 13 residues. V gene TRBV7-9 combines with J gene TRBJ2-5; weak D call: TRBD2 (5 bases). This TCR was sampled from a woman in her 30s in good health and CMV-seropositive. Sequencing used PBMCs. CDR3 in DNA: TGTGCCAGCAGCTCGAGCCGTCAGGAGGCCCAGTACTTC. Translated: CASSSSRQEAQYF.